These 6 T cell receptor beta chains share one sample of origin, sequenced in a study of shared clonotypes between healthy human individuals. Measured with immunoSEQ multiplex PCR; TCRdb has only the in-frame clones, and not every one. The sample consists of around 2.1 million clones, approximately 96% of them appearing once. The specimen sequenced was naive CD4+ T cells sorted from blood. The subset is: CD45RA+ positively selected. Source of these receptors: a man in his late teens or twenties in good health.

The V gene is TRBV4-3, the J gene TRBJ2-7, with 7 bases that match TRBD2. The CDR3 is 15 residues long. Per the germline V gene, CDR1 is LGHNA and CDR2 is YSLEER. The ends lost 1 base at V and 4 bases at J; junction bases unmatched: 7. CDR3 residues: CASSQVGGSLYEQYF. The CDR3 DNA reads TGCGCCAGCAGCCAAGTGGGCGGGAGCTTGTACGAGCAGTACTTC.

The rearrangement joins TRBV4-3 to TRBJ2-5, with D perhaps TRBD1 (5 bases). Trimming removed 1 base at V and 3 bases at J, with 12 bases between. This CDR3 has 15 amino acids. Germline V gene sequence: CDR1 LGHNA, CDR2 YSLEER. For the CDR3, the DNA is TGCGCCAGCAGCCAAGGGAGATCCAGGGAAGAGACCCAGTACTTC. Protein sequence: CASSQGRSREETQYF.

The CDR3 protein is CATEWRGNSPLHF. The CDR3 DNA reads as TGTGCCACAGAGTGGCGGGGTAATTCACCCCTCCACTTT. This rearrangement joins TRBV6-1 to TRBJ1-6; D remains ambiguous. V was cut by 10 bases and J by 6 bases, with 13 bases left in between. Per germline, CDR1 MNHNS and CDR2 SASEGT. This CDR3 region has 13 residues.

The rearrangement joins TRBV7-9 to TRBJ2-7; perhaps TRBD1 as D (6 bases). Germline values: CDR1 SEHNR, CDR2 FQNEAQ (reference sequence). Between the trimmed V and J ends, which lost 2 bases and 6 bases, there was a span of 17 bases. The CDR3 sequence is 15 residues long. CDR3 in DNA: TGTGCCAGCAGCTTAAAAGGGGGTCTCGGAGGCGAGCAGTACTTC. This encodes CASSLKGGLGGEQYF.

This clone appeared a single time. V gene TRBV4-3 combines with J gene TRBJ1-1, with 11 bases aligning to TRBD1. Trimming cost V 0 bases and J 6 bases; bases outside gene matches: 15. The CDR3 has 19 residues. Germline lookup yields CDR1 LGHNA and CDR2 YSLEER. CDR3 coding DNA: TGCGCCAGCAGCCAAGAAAGGACAGGGGGCTTCGGCGGGATGGCTGAAGCTTTCTTT. This gives the protein CASSQERTGGFGGMAEAFF.

This clone was recorded only once. The chain employs TRBV5-1 and TRBJ2-3; TRBD1 is a possible D gene (6 bases). The length of the CDR3 is 14 residues. The V end lost 7 bases, the J end lost 0 bases, and 12 bases lay between the germline ends. Germline V gene data show CDR1 as SGHRS and CDR2 as YFSETQ. The CDR3 DNA reads TGCGCCAGCCAGGGACACCTTAGCACAGATACGCAGTATTTT. This sequence encodes CASQGHLSTDTQYF.